What follows are 30 T cell receptor beta chains derived from one specimen sequenced in a study of blood T cells in healthy people across ages. Through a sample-barcoded 5' primer and a J-beta primer mix, a second PCR was run for 7 to 11 cycles. TCRdb ran MiXCR on the 5' RACE reads and lists one entry per CDR3 protein. The sample lists 1.5 million to 2 million distinct CDR3 sequences, about 28% seen once, with 7% to 9% in the top ten. Sequenced input: blood. These TCRs come from a woman under 40 in good health.

Points on this clonotype: An end of the junction does not agree with germline; a read error may underlie this. The chain uses TRBV9 and TRBJ1-2; no clear D gene. Germline V CDR1 and CDR2: SGDLS, YYNGEE. The CDR3 is 15 amino acids. CDR3 in DNA: TGTGCCTGCAGCTATCATACCAGCGGTAACTATGGCTACACCTTC. It is translated as CACSYHTSGNYGYTF.

This clonotype was observed a handful of times. This sequence joins TRBV12-3 or TRBV12-4 and TRBJ1-6; possible D gene TRBD1, 5 bases. V was trimmed by 5 bases and J by 9 bases, leaving 8 bases between them. The CDR3 consists of 12 residues. CDR3: CASSRQSSPLHF. CDR3 sequence (DNA): TGTGCCAGCAGTAGACAGTCTTCACCCCTCCACTTT.

The chain employs TRBV3-1 and TRBJ2-7, with 7 bases matching TRBD2. This CDR3 comprises 13 residues. Trimming cost V 4 bases and J 3 bases; bases outside gene matches: 3. In germline, CDR1 is LGHDT, CDR2 YNNKEL (reference sequence). The CDR3 bases are TGTGCCAGCAGCCGCCGGGGGGACTACGAGCAGTACTTC. Its protein product is CASSRRGDYEQYF.

The chain uses TRBV3-1 and TRBJ2-3, with no clear D. Trimming shortened V by 1 base and J by 2 bases, and 10 bases separated the two germline ends. The V gene's germline CDR1 is LGHDT and CDR2 YNNKEL (reference sequence). This CDR3 has 15 amino acids. CDR3 sequence (DNA): TGTGCCAGCAGCCAAGGGGGAAGTCTCACAGATACGCAGTATTTT. Protein product: CASSQGGSLTDTQYF.

On this clonotype: Relative to the germline gene, one junction end is altered; a read error may explain this. V usage is TRBV6-5 and J usage is TRBJ2-7, with unresolved D. Germline CDR1 MNHEY, CDR2 SVGAGI. CDR3 length: 14 amino acids. The CDR3 DNA is TGTGCCATCAGTTACTCGACCGCCACCTACGAGCAGTACTTC. It translates to CAISYSTATYEQYF.

The chain is built from TRBV3-1 and TRBJ2-1; maybe TRBD1 (6 bases). Germline V lookup: CDR1 LGHDT, CDR2 YNNKEL (reference sequence). This CDR3 is 15 amino acids long. Trimming took 8 bases from V and 2 from J, leaving 16 bases between them. CDR3 sequence: CASAPAGATYNEQFF. CDR3 nucleotides: TGTGCCAGCGCTCCAGCAGGGGCGACCTACAATGAGCAGTTCTTC.

The chain combines TRBV3-1 with TRBJ1-5; a weak D match, TRBD1 (5 bases). The CDR3 length is 17 residues. Germline loops: CDR1 LGHDT, CDR2 YNNKEL (reference sequence). V shed 0 bases and J shed 2 bases, with 14 bases lying between them. The CDR3 DNA reads as TGTGCCAGCAGCCAAGAAGGTGACTTACAGGGCAATCAGCCCCAGCATTTT. Translation: CASSQEGDLQGNQPQHF.

This clonotype was seen more than once but under ten times. This rearrangement joins TRBV12-3 or TRBV12-4 to TRBJ2-1, with D possibly being TRBD2 (6 bases). The V end lost 3 bases, the J end lost 7 bases, and 13 bases lay between the germline ends. This CDR3 spans 14 amino acids. DNA of the CDR3: TGTGCCAGCAGTTTTAGTAGTGGGGGGAATGAGCAGTTCTTC. Its translation: CASSFSSGGNEQFF.

This clonotype has more than one count but fewer than ten. The chain employs TRBV10-3 and TRBJ1-6, with D possibly matching TRBD1 (5 bases). This CDR3 is built from 16 residues. The ends were cut back, 6 bases at V and 1 base at J, with 13 bases in the middle. CDR1 and CDR2 from the germline V gene are ENHRY and SYGVKD. CDR3 sequence: CAIRDQGVSYNSPLHF. The CDR3 bases are TGTGCCATCAGGGACCAGGGAGTTTCCTATAATTCACCCCTCCACTTT.

The rearrangement joins TRBV4-1 to TRBJ2-7, with 7 positions matching TRBD1. The CDR3 extends over 18 amino acids. Germline CDR1 and CDR2: MGHRA and YSYEKL. V shed 8 bases, J shed 2 bases, and the junction held 21 bases outside the gene matches. The CDR3 sequence: CASGRPPDVTGNTYEQYF. In DNA, the CDR3 is TGCGCCAGCGGCCGCCCTCCGGACGTGACAGGGAACACCTACGAGCAGTACTTC.

This chain links TRBV10-3 with TRBJ1-2; D is unclear. This CDR3 has 11 amino acids. The ends were cut back, 2 bases at V and 9 bases at J, with 7 bases in the middle. Germline V gene data show CDR1 as ENHRY and CDR2 as SYGVKD. DNA for the CDR3: TGTGCCATCAGTGAGGGGAGGAGCTACACCTTC. It translates to CAISEGRSYTF.

This clonotype was found many times. This chain uses TRBV5-1 with TRBJ2-7; TRBD1 agrees at 7 bases. Trimming cost V 0 bases and J 2 bases; bases outside gene matches: 2. The CDR3 contains 14 residues. CDR1 and CDR2 (germline): SGHRS, YFSETQ. CDR3 loop: CASSLEQGAYEQYF. CDR3 DNA: TGCGCCAGCAGCTTGGAGCAGGGGGCCTACGAGCAGTACTTC.

This clonotype was recorded only once. The chain uses TRBV6-5 and TRBJ2-2; D unclear. The CDR3 totals 14 residues. The germline V gene has CDR1 MNHEY and CDR2 SVGAGI. V lost 6 bases and J 3 bases, leaving 11 bases between the germline ends. CDR3 protein: CASSELGYTGELFF. The CDR3 DNA reads TGTGCCAGCAGCGAGCTAGGGTACACCGGGGAGCTGTTTTTT.

J is TRBJ1-1 and V is TRBV7-2; D is perhaps TRBD1 (5 bases). The CDR3 is 14 amino acids. V was pared by 5 bases and J by 2 bases, with 12 bases between. CDR1 is SGHTA and CDR2 is FQGNSA in the germline V gene. The CDR3, as DNA: TGTGCCAGCAGCCCTACCCGGACAAACACTGAAGCTTTCTTT. This encodes CASSPTRTNTEAFF.

This chain connects TRBV6-5 to TRBJ2-3, with a weak D call TRBD1 (7 bases). The CDR3 has 18 amino acids. Germline assignment: CDR1 MNHEY and CDR2 SVGAGI. V was shortened by 6 bases and J by 2 bases, with 24 bases between the two germline ends. CDR3 DNA: TGTGCCAGCAGCTACGGGGTCCAGGGGGGCGTCCCCACAGATACGCAGTATTTT. As protein: CASSYGVQGGVPTDTQYF.

This clonotype was counted many times. The CDR3 loop reads CASRTEIVRDSIQETQYF. In DNA, the CDR3 is TGTGCCAGCCGGACAGAGATCGTCCGAGATTCTATACAAGAGACCCAGTACTTC. The chain carries TRBV7-9 and TRBJ2-5; D is possibly TRBD1 (6 bases). Germline assignment: CDR1 SEHNR and CDR2 FQNEAQ (reference sequence). Trimming removed 8 bases at V and 2 bases at J, with 27 bases between. The CDR3 is 18 residues long.

In regard to this clonotype: A clone one base away is much larger, so this may be a read error. The chain links TRBV6-5 to TRBJ2-1; D remains unclear. Germline lookup yields CDR1 MNHEY and CDR2 SVGAGI. The CDR3 totals 13 residues. V was cut by 8 bases and J by 4 bases, with 12 bases left in between. Written as DNA, the CDR3 is TGTGCCAGCCGTTTCCGCAGTTACAATGAGCAGTTCTTC. The encoded protein is CASRFRSYNEQFF.

This clonotype was picked up a small number of times. The chain has TRBV30 and TRBJ2-5; no reliable D call. Trimming shortened V by 5 bases and J by 5 bases, and 9 bases separated the two germline ends. The CDR3 is 11 amino acids. The V gene's germline CDR1 is GTSNPN and CDR2 SVGIG (reference sequence). The CDR3 reads CAWSSPETQYF. Here the CDR3 DNA reads TGTGCCTGGTCCTCCCCGGAGACCCAGTACTTC.

This clonotype occurred a few times. V gene TRBV4-1 combines with J gene TRBJ1-4; D possibly corresponds to TRBD1 (6 bases). Germline values: CDR1 MGHRA, CDR2 YSYEKL. CDR3 length equals 13 residues. Trimming shortened V by 8 bases and J by 10 bases, and 17 bases separated the two germline ends. CDR3 in amino acids: CASAVGAMGKLFF. Here the CDR3 DNA reads TGCGCCAGCGCGGTGGGGGCAATGGGAAAACTGTTTTTT.

The V call is TRBV27, the J call TRBJ2-3; 9 bases align to TRBD1. The CDR3 extends over 15 amino acids. Looked up from germline, CDR1 is MNHEY and CDR2 is SMNVEV (reference sequence). V shed 6 bases, J shed 2 bases, and the junction held 6 bases outside the gene matches. CDR3 nucleotides: TGTGCCAGCAGCAACAGGGGGCCTCACACAGATACGCAGTATTTT. Translation: CASSNRGPHTDTQYF.

This CDR3 reads CASLDVNSNQPQHF. The CDR3 DNA sequence: TGTGCCAGCCTTGACGTCAATAGCAATCAGCCCCAGCATTTT. V gene TRBV2 combines with J gene TRBJ1-5; D gene ambiguous. There are 14 residues in the CDR3. Germline CDR1 and CDR2: SNHLY and FYNNEI. V lost 8 bases, J lost 0 bases, and 11 bases lay in between.

A few counts support this clonotype. The V and J genes are TRBV5-1 and TRBJ2-3; 11 nucleotides match TRBD1. The CDR3 consists of 14 residues. Trimming removed 2 bases from V and 6 bases from J; junction bases left unmatched: 2. Germline CDR1 reads SGHRS; CDR2 reads YFSETQ. The CDR3 DNA is TGCGCCAGCAGCTTCGGGACAGGGGGGGATACGCAGTATTTT. Translation gives CASSFGTGGDTQYF.

V is TRBV10-3 and J is TRBJ2-3, with 10 bases identical to TRBD1. J lost 6 bases, V lost 8 bases, and 14 bases had no gene match. Germline V gene sequence: CDR1 ENHRY, CDR2 SYGVKD. There are 16 residues in the CDR3. Here the CDR3 DNA reads TGTGCCATCTCCTCTTCGGGACAGGGGTCTCTGGATACGCAGTATTTT. Encoded protein: CAISSSGQGSLDTQYF.

V and J are TRBV20-1 and TRBJ2-2; 8 bases align to TRBD2. Trimming cost V 5 bases and J 6 bases; bases outside gene matches: 11. In germline, CDR1 is DFQATT, CDR2 SNEGSKA (reference sequence). This CDR3 is 15 amino acids long. The CDR3 reads CSARGPGGPAGELFF. In nucleotides, the CDR3 is TGCAGTGCTCGGGGGCCGGGGGGGCCTGCCGGGGAGCTGTTTTTT.

The rearrangement uses TRBV12-3 or TRBV12-4 and TRBJ1-4, with D maybe TRBD1 (5 bases). The CDR3 totals 12 residues. V was pared by 8 bases and J by 11 bases, with 15 bases between. The DNA for the CDR3 is TGTGCCAGCTCACCTCGGGGGAGGAAACTGTTTTTT. The encoded protein is CASSPRGRKLFF.

This clonotype has at least ten counts. The chain combines TRBV10-3 with TRBJ2-7; D ambiguous. Germline lookup yields CDR1 ENHRY and CDR2 SYGVKD. V dropped 4 bases and J dropped 3 bases, with 13 bases sitting between them. This CDR3 region has 14 residues. CDR3 region: CAISGILGNYEQYF. The CDR3 DNA follows: TGTGCCATCAGTGGAATCCTTGGTAACTACGAGCAGTACTTC.

The rearrangement joins TRBV27 to TRBJ1-2, with 7 bases lining up with TRBD1. V was pared by 3 bases and J by 9 bases, with 7 bases of the junction left unmatched. The V gene's germline CDR1 is MNHEY and CDR2 SMNVEV (reference sequence). The CDR3 has 13 residues. As DNA, the CDR3 is TGTGCCAGCAGTTTGGGAAGACAGGGTCGCTACACCTTC. Translating it yields CASSLGRQGRYTF.

V gene TRBV19 combines with J gene TRBJ2-7; D remains ambiguous. The end of the DNA aligns better with TRBJ2-5, so the J call may be wrong. Germline-derived CDR1 and CDR2 are LNHDA and SQIVND (reference sequence). This CDR3 is built from 14 residues. The CDR3 spells CASSIEPLKETQYF. The CDR3 DNA is TGTGCCAGTAGTATAGAGCCTTTAAAAGAGACCCAGTACTTC.

This chain uses TRBV3-1 with TRBJ2-1, with 7 bases identical to TRBD1. Looked up from germline, CDR1 is LGHDT and CDR2 is YNNKEL (reference sequence). The V and J ends lost 4 bases and 8 bases, in that order; junction bases with no gene match: 11. This CDR3 is built from 15 residues. CDR3 nucleotides: TGTGCCAGCAGCCCACAGGGGCCGAATCGGGATGAGCAGTTCTTC. Its protein is CASSPQGPNRDEQFF.

This clonotype was counted a few times. The chain carries TRBV7-7 and TRBJ2-1, with 10 bases lining up with TRBD2. Trimming removed 0 bases from V and 7 bases from J; junction bases left unmatched: 6. CDR1 is SSHAT and CDR2 is FNYEAQ in the germline V gene (reference sequence). This CDR3 is 16 amino acids long. For the CDR3, the DNA is TGTGCCAGCAGCTTAGCGAGTAGCGGGGGGAGGAATGAGCAGTTCTTC. This codes for CASSLASSGGRNEQFF. Full variable domain (outside the CDR3, taken from reference TRBV7-7 and TRBJ2-1): GAGVSQSPRYKVTKRGQDVTLRCDPISSHATLYWYQQALGQGPEFLTYFNYEAQPDKSGLPSDRFSAERPEGSISTLTIQRTEQRDSAMYRCASSLASSGGRNEQFFGPGTRLTVL.